The 2 T cell receptor beta chains in this list originate from one sample, sequenced in a study of T cells in localized non-small cell lung cancer. Only in-frame clones appear in the TCRdb table, and some are missing; sequencing was by immunoSEQ multiplex PCR. This table holds 50,000 to 75,000 clones, about 89% found once. The sample in question was peripheral blood, obtained before any cancer treatment. All receptors come from a man between 40 and 70 years old with stage I lung adenocarcinoma.

The V call is TRBV27, the J call TRBJ1-3; D is ambiguous. Trimming left V 0 bases short and J 0 bases short, with 12 bases between. This CDR3 has 17 amino acids. Per the germline V gene, CDR1 is MNHEY and CDR2 is SMNVEV (reference sequence). CDR3 bases: TGTGCCAGCAGTTTATCGCCCTTTGGATCCTCTGGAAACACCATATATTTT. Its translation is CASSLSPFGSSGNTIYF.

The CDR3 nucleotides read TGTGCCAGTAGACCGGGACAGGGGGCGAAGAATGAGCAGTTCTTC. It encodes CASRPGQGAKNEQFF. This rearrangement joins TRBV19 to TRBJ2-1; 12 bases align to TRBD1. Germline CDR1 reads LNHDA; CDR2 reads SQIVND (reference sequence). With V trimmed by 6 bases and J by 7 bases, 7 bases remained unmatched. The CDR3 length is 15 residues. Full variable domain (rest looked up from reference TRBV19 and TRBJ2-1): DGGITQSPKYLFRKEGQNVTLSCEQNLNHDAMYWYRQDPGQGLRLIYYSQIVNDFQKGDIAEGYSVSREKKESFPLTVTSAQKNPTAFYLCASRPGQGAKNEQFFGPGTRLTVL.